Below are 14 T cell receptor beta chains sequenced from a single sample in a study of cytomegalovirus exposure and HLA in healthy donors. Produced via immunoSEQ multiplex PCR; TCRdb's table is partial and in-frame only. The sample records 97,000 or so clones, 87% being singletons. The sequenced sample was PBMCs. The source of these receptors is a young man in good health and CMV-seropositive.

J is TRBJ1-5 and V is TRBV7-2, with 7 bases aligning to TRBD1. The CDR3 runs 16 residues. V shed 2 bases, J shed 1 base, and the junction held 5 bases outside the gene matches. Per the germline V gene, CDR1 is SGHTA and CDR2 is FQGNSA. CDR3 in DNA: TGTGCCAGCAGCTTATCGACAGGGTCGAGCAATCAGCCCCAGCATTTT. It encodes CASSLSTGSSNQPQHF.

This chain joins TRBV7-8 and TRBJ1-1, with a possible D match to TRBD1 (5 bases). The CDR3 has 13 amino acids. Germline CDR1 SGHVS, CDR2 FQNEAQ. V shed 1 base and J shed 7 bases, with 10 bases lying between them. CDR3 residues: CASSLVGGYEAFF. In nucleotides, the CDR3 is TGTGCCAGCAGCTTAGTCGGGGGATATGAAGCTTTCTTT.

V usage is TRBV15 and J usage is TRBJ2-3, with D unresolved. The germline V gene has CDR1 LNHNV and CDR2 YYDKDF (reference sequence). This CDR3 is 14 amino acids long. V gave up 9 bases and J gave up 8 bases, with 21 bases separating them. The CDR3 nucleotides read TGTGCCACACAACCCTCAGCTGCCGGGTTTACGCAGTATTTT. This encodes CATQPSAAGFTQYF.

CDR3 loop: CASSPLGGPYEQYF. CDR3 DNA sequence: TGTGCCAGCAGCCCACTAGGGGGTCCCTACGAGCAGTACTTC. This chain joins TRBV5-6 and TRBJ2-7, with D possibly being TRBD1 (6 bases). This CDR3 comprises 14 residues. Trimming shortened V by 4 bases and J by 2 bases, and 13 bases separated the two germline ends. Germline loops: CDR1 SGHDT, CDR2 YYEEEE.

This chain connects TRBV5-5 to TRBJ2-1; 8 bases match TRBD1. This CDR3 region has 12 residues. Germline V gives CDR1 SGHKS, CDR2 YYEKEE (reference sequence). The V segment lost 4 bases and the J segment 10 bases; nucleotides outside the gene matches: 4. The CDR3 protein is CASSRGDREQFF. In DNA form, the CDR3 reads TGTGCCAGCAGCAGGGGGGACAGGGAGCAGTTCTTC.

DNA for the CDR3: TGTGCCAGTAGTATCCGGCTCGGGAATCAGCCCCAGCATTTT. The encoded protein is CASSIRLGNQPQHF. V and J are TRBV19 and TRBJ1-5; D call uncertain. The CDR3 totals 14 residues. Germline V gene data show CDR1 as LNHDA and CDR2 as SQIVND (reference sequence). Trimming shortened V by 3 bases and J by 4 bases, and 10 bases separated the two germline ends.

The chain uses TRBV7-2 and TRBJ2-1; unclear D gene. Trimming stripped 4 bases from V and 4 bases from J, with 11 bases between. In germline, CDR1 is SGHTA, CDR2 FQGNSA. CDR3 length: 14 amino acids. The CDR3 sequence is CASSSTLEYNEQFF. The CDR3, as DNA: TGTGCCAGCAGCTCCACTCTAGAGTACAATGAGCAGTTCTTC.

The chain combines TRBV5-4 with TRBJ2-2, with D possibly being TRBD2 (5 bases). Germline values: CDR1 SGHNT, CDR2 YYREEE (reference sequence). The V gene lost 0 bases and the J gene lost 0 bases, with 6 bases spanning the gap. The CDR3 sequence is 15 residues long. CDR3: CASSLVGANTGELFF. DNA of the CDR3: TGTGCCAGCAGCTTGGTCGGGGCGAACACCGGGGAGCTGTTTTTT.

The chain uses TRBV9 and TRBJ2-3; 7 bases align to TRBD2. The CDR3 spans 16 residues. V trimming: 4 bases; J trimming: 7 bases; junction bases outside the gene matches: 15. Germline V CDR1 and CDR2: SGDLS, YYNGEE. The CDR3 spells CASSQRTRGEGNTQYF. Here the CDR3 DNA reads TGTGCCAGCAGCCAAAGGACTAGAGGGGAAGGGAATACGCAGTATTTT. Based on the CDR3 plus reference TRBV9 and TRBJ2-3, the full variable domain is DSGVTQTPKHLITATGQRVTLRCSPRSGDLSVYWYQQSLDQGLQFLIQYYNGEERAKGNILERFSAQQFPDLHSELNLSSLELGDSALYFCASSQRTRGEGNTQYFGPGTRLTVL.

CDR3 bases: TGTGCCAGCAGCCCCGGGACAGGTGGCGAGCAGTACTTC. Translation gives CASSPGTGGEQYF. The chain is built from TRBV14 and TRBJ2-7, with 8 bases fitting TRBD1. Germline CDR1 SGHDN, CDR2 FVKESK. V dropped 4 bases and J dropped 6; count of bases not matched to a gene: 5. This CDR3 is 13 amino acids long.

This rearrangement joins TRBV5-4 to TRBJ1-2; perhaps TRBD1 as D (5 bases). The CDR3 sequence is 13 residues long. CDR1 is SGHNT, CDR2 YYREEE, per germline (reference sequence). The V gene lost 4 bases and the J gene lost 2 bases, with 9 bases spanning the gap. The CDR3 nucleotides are TGTGCCAGCAGCCCAGACAGCAACTATGGCTACACCTTC. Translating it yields CASSPDSNYGYTF.

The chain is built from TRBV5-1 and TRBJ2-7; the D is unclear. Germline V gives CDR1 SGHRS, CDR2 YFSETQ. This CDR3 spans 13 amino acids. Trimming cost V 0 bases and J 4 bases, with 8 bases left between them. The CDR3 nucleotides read TGCGCCAGCAGCTTGGATGTCGAGTACGAGCAGTACTTC. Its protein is CASSLDVEYEQYF.

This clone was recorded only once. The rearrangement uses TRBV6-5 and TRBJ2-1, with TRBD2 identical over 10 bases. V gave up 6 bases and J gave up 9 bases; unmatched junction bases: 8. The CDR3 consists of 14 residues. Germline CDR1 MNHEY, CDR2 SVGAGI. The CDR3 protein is CASRPSSGGFEQFF. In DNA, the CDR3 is TGTGCCAGCAGACCCTCTAGCGGGGGATTTGAGCAGTTCTTC.

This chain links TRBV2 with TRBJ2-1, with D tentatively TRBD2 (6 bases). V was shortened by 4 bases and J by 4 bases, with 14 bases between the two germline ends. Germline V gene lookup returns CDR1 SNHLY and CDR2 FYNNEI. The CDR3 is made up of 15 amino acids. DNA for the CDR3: TGTGCCAGCAGTGGCGGGGAAATCTCTTACAATGAGCAGTTCTTC. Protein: CASSGGEISYNEQFF. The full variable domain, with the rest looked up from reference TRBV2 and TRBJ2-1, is EPEVTQTPSHQVTQMGQEVILRCVPISNHLYFYWYRQILGQKVEFLVSFYNNEISEKSEIFDDQFSVERPDGSNFTLKIRSTKLEDSAMYFCASSGGEISYNEQFFGPGTRLTVL.